This TCR beta chain appears in the sequencing data of a study of cytomegalovirus exposure and HLA in healthy donors (dated by TCRdb to the late 2010s). Background for the entire study: According to an earlier analysis of 450 to 650 of the donors, 150 million to 200 million T cells yielded roughly 100 million unique TCR beta sequences and about 280 Gb of sequence data. To study patterns of TCR occurrence, a later analysis re-analyzed previously published TCR beta repertoires from several hundred donors and added high-resolution HLA genotyping. High-throughput TCR immunosequencing, statistical association of individual TCRs with disease status, and machine learning were combined to predict cytomegalovirus infection status. Donor age, sex, ethnicity and CMV serostatus were collected together with the repertoire data. In a later genetic analysis, genome-wide SNP genotypes for about 65% of the 666 donors were used, and that subset was treated as a discovery cohort. Along with the roughly 670-subject first cohort, a separate validation cohort of some 130 different subjects was used. The T cell repertoires of around 730 subjects were profiled by immunosequencing and related to cytomegalovirus serostatus. All discovery cohort repertoires had been generated on a single sequencing platform. An early release covering 550 to 700 HLA-typed donors comprised approximately 290 gigabases of sequencing data and 65 million to 100 million unique TCR sequences. Among roughly 370 genotyped donors of the cohort, an average of approximately 240,000 unique TCR beta nucleotide sequences were sequenced per donor, around 20% of them non-productive. An earlier analysis of more than 450 of the donors used high-throughput TCR beta sequencing to judge whether each TCR beta V gene segment behaved as functional or pseudogenic. A handful of DR-DQ haplotypes were handled as single units for association and clustering because linkage in the cohort was strong. Of the approximately 400 genotyped donors, about 80% fell in the genetic ancestry cluster associated with self-reported Caucasian donors. HLA typing included class I and class II loci at four-digit resolution. Rather than using new phenotypic data, the later analysis identified candidate immune exposures from TCR beta sequences and from how often those sequences occurred across donors. The aim of the study was to test whether cataloging public T cell receptors could identify signatures of past pathogen exposure. Typing coverage differed by locus: A, B, C, DRB1 and DQB1 were typed in about 620-640 donors, DQA1 in approximately 520, DPA1 in approximately 610, and DPB1 in 400 to 490. Overall study results and their limits: The classifier was reported to diagnose cytomegalovirus status with high specificity and sensitivity in both the original and validation cohorts. The authors suggested that the approach could potentially be extended to other disease states and immunological phenotypes. In a later analysis, the rate of TCR association differed among HLA loci, with DRB1 alleles having the most associated TCRs and HLA-C alleles having the fewest. According to a later analysis, most CMV-associated TCR beta chains appeared to be HLA-restricted, and the HLA associations seemed to be driven largely by CMV exposure. Roughly uniform sequencing depth across donors was assumed in presence/absence analyses, although this assumption may not hold. A cluster of highly shared sequence variants was judged likely to represent a technical artifact of the sequencing pipeline. While some public TCRs were present in many individuals, most TCR sequences turned up only very rarely across donors. Roughly 17 rarely observed V segments, including chromosome 9 orphons, were excluded from the earlier analysis of several hundred of the donors because counts were too low. The study listed 170 or so TCR beta chains as associated with cytomegalovirus. Compared with the 666-donor mean, donors in an Asian-associated ancestry cluster had fewer N-insertions in productive TCRs, according to a later genetic analysis. When HLA alleles, especially DR and DQ, strongly co-occurred, TCR associations were difficult to assign to individual alleles. CMV serostatus was the only immune exposure information available for the cohort. Only TCR beta chains were sequenced in this cohort, and the absence of alpha or paired-chain data limited detectable features. At a false discovery rate of 0.05, a later analysis linked approximately 18,000 TCR beta sequences to specific HLA alleles. Because HLA typing was unavailable for some donors at each locus, only the typed subset was used in association tests. In a later analysis, several top co-occurrence clusters were reported to appear linked to parvovirus B19, influenza, CMV and Epstein-Barr virus. A further reported finding was that TCR beta sequences accurately predicted the HLA-A and HLA-B alleles for most subjects in the first cohort. In an earlier analysis of some 540 of the donors, most TCR beta V segments appeared in productive rearrangements about 90% or about 30% of the time, broadly matching IMGT annotations. A few of the identified cytomegalovirus-associated TCR beta chains were confirmed in vitro to be specific for cytomegalovirus antigens. Because the 87-base-pair reads could not distinguish some IMGT-functional V segments, including TRBV6-2 and TRBV6-3, those segments were excluded. In a later analysis, HLA-associated TCR beta chains showed more clonal expansion and lower generation probabilities than non-associated chains that were equally common. Linkage disequilibrium might explain the correlated functional status among segregating V segments, but an unknown experimental factor could not be excluded. An association between a missense DCLRE1C variant and V-gene and J-gene trimming of TCR beta chains was found in a later genetic analysis and replicated in an independent cohort.

The germline V gene yields SNHLY for CDR1 and FYNNEI for CDR2. Trimming takes 5 bases from V and 4 bases from J, and the germline ends sit 14 bases apart. Counted from cysteine to phenylalanine, this CDR3 has 14 amino acids. Only the CDR3 DNA stays, 42 bases, in frame from base 1. The cohort consisted of hundreds of healthy bone marrow donors. All cohort members were sampled while nominally healthy, although unrecorded immune exposures were likely present. The donor was CMV seropositive and was included in the group of 250 to 300 seropositive cohort members. A peripheral blood sample was provided by each donor, and peripheral blood mononuclear cells were used for TCR beta sequencing. Genomic DNA was extracted from the blood cell samples with the Qiagen DNeasy Blood Extraction Kit. With respect to this clone: Its antigen target is currently unknown. No much larger clone is present one base from it, and per-base qualities are unavailable.

Preparation of the library involved the immunoSEQ multiplex PCR assay. A mixture of 60 forward primers for TCR Vbeta segments and 13 reverse primers for TCR Jbeta segments was used in the multiplex PCR. The CDR3 region of rearranged TCR beta genes was amplified from genomic DNA with a multiplex PCR assay. The Illumina HiSeq System was used to sequence the amplified TCR beta libraries as 87-base-pair reads. In the original analysis: Across the 500 to 750 repertoires, a later analysis counted 60 million to 90 million unique TCR beta chains, 9 million to 14 million of which were shared by at least two donors. A nearest-neighbor algorithm error-corrected the raw reads and collapsed the reads into unique sequences, merging closely related sequences to remove PCR and sequencing errors. CDR3 sequences were aligned to IMGT reference sequences to assign V, D and J gene segments. For a sequence to be retained, a match of at least six nucleotides to both a V gene segment and a J gene segment was required. Rearrangements were called productive when the CDR3 lacked stop codons and stayed in frame with V and J; all others were non-productive. CDR3 was defined according to IMGT convention as the region running from the second conserved V-encoded cysteine to the conserved J-encoded phenylalanine. Sequences without an unambiguous match to a single V gene segment were excluded from the earlier analysis of over 500 of the donors. In an earlier analysis of approximately 500 of the donors, a V segment was called functional when productive rearrangements were above 56.7%, and segregating when the standard deviation between donors exceeded 5%. To diagnose cytomegalovirus status from the catalog of TCR beta chain sequences, a statistical classification framework was built. In a later analysis, TCR nucleotide sequences were compared against IMGT/GENE-DB human TR gene sequences so that V and J genes could be assigned. Using the TCRdist pipeline, a later analysis assigned CDR3 sequences along with most-parsimonious VDJ recombination scenarios. In a later analysis, every TCR beta chain was defined by the combination of its CDR3 amino acid sequence and its V-gene family, and reads without a unique V-gene family were dropped. In a later analysis, some 600 highly shared, low-generation-probability nucleotide sequences were removed to address suspected cross-contamination and a sequencing artifact. For each public chain, a later analysis derived a clonal expansion index from normalized ranks of inferred template counts within each repertoire. A later analysis computed generation probabilities with a VDJ recombination model fitted to out-of-frame rearrangements, and checked the results against IGoR. In a later analysis, TCR-TCR, TCR-HLA and TCR-CMV co-occurrence was scored with hypergeometric tests, and a repertoire-size bias correction was applied to TCR pairs. In a later analysis, false discovery rates were estimated by permuting HLA or CMV assignments 20 times. In a later analysis, co-occurring TCRs were grouped using DBSCAN, and TCRdist sequence similarity was added for clustering within HLA-allele-positive subsets. Co-occurrence clustering excluded repertoires with fewer than 30,000 or more than 120,000 public chains, plus five with anomalous nucleotide sharing. TCRdb mirrors the immuneACCESS table, restricted to in-frame sequences. Some clones are absent from its copies; in checked studies, under half trace to an unresolved V gene, and the reason for the others is unknown. V, J and clone size derive from that table, while D and trimming were established from the DNA sequence. The sample has about 260,000 clones on record, almost 85% of them singletons. The biggest ten clones account for 1.5% to 2.5% of the sample.

This chain joins TRBV2 to TRBJ1-2; no D gene call is confident. The TCR originated in a woman in her thirties or forties in good health and CMV-seropositive. Sequences were obtained from PBMCs. CDR3 protein: CASSSPGTLYGYTF. The DNA reads TGTGCCAGCAGTTCCCCGGGAACCCTCTATGGCTACACCTTC.